Below, 14 T cell receptor beta chains from the same sample are listed, as sequenced in a study of CD4 T cells in relation to SARS-CoV-2 and coronaviruses. These receptors have no identified antigens. Sequenced by immunoSEQ multiplex PCR; TCRdb stores in-frame clones only, minus some. The sample yields about 47,000 clones, over 75% seen once. The material sequenced was naive CD4+ T cells from PBMCs, cultured in vitro. Subset specified: naive CD4+ T cells isolated by negative enrichment. The source of these receptors is an adult with COVID-19.

The rearrangement joins TRBV3-1 (or the pseudogene TRBV3-2) to TRBJ1-2, with D maybe TRBD1 (5 bases). V gave up 1 base and J gave up 8 bases, with 11 bases separating them. Germline V gene data show CDR1 as LGHDT and CDR2 as YNNKEL (reference sequence). CDR3 length: 13 amino acids. The CDR3 here is CASSQGAGTGYTF. The CDR3 coding sequence is TGTGCCAGCAGCCAAGGCGCAGGGACCGGCTACACCTTC.

CDR3 sequence (DNA): TGTGCCAGCAGCTGGACCCCCGGGACTCTAAGCTCCTACAATGAGCAGTTCTTC. Its protein is CASSWTPGTLSSYNEQFF. J is TRBJ2-1 and V is TRBV9; weak D call: TRBD2 (6 bases). Per the germline V gene, CDR1 is SGDLS and CDR2 is YYNGEE. This CDR3 contains 18 residues. Trimming stripped 4 bases from V and 0 bases from J, with 20 bases between.

J is TRBJ2-1 and V is TRBV19, with D perhaps assigned TRBD1 or TRBD2 (5 bases each). V was shortened by 5 bases and J by 10 bases, with 21 bases between the two germline ends. The length of the CDR3 is 15 residues. Germline CDR1 LNHDA, CDR2 SQIVND (reference sequence). As DNA, the CDR3 is TGTGCCAGTAGTCCGGACCGGGACGGGTATGAGGAGCAGTTCTTC. It yields the protein CASSPDRDGYEEQFF.

The genes are TRBV18 and TRBJ1-3; D unresolved. Trimming shortened V by 3 bases and J by 2 bases, and 11 bases separated the two germline ends. Germline V gives CDR1 KGHSH, CDR2 LQKENI. The CDR3 runs to 15 residues. The CDR3 DNA reads as TGTGCCAGCTCACCGCGTGCTTCAGCTGGAAACACCATATATTTT. This translates into CASSPRASAGNTIYF.

The V and J genes are TRBV20-1 and TRBJ2-7; the D is unclear. Germline CDR1 DFQATT, CDR2 SNEGSKA (reference sequence). Between the trimmed V and J ends, which lost 0 bases and 4 bases, there was a span of 4 bases. The CDR3 has 11 amino acids. Here the CDR3 reads CSARDSYEQYF. For the CDR3, the DNA is TGCAGTGCTAGAGATTCATACGAGCAGTACTTC.

The chain's CDR3 is CASSRGLARETQYF. The CDR3 DNA follows: TGTGCCAGCAGTAGGGGACTAGCCCGAGAGACCCAGTACTTC. J is TRBJ2-5 and V is TRBV6-5; 9 bases fit TRBD2. The germline V gene encodes CDR1 MNHEY and CDR2 SVGAGI. The CDR3 totals 14 residues. The junction had 5 bases not matched to a gene; V was cut back by 5 bases and J by 4 bases.

The chain has TRBV5-1 and TRBJ2-1, with 7 bases fitting TRBD2. The germline V gene has CDR1 SGHRS and CDR2 YFSETQ. Trimming took 4 bases from V and 0 from J; bases not matched to a gene: 4. CDR3 length: 15 residues. CDR3 in DNA: TGCGCCAGCAGCGGTGCTAGCGGCTCCTACAATGAGCAGTTCTTC. Translation: CASSGASGSYNEQFF.

The rearrangement joins TRBV7-2 to TRBJ2-4, with D tentatively TRBD2 (6 bases). Germline CDR1 reads SGHTA; CDR2 reads FQGNSA. V lost 5 bases and J 1 base, leaving 9 bases between the germline ends. The CDR3 is 14 amino acids. In nucleotides, the CDR3 is TGTGCCAGCAGCCTAGGGAGGGCCAAAAACATTCAGTACTTC. Protein sequence: CASSLGRAKNIQYF.

The sample holds one count of this clone. This rearrangement joins TRBV5-4 to TRBJ1-2, with 7 bases fitting TRBD1. This CDR3 spans 17 amino acids. Trimming removed 1 base from V and 6 bases from J; junction bases left unmatched: 15. The germline CDR1 and CDR2 sequences are SGHNT and YYREEE (reference sequence). CDR3 in DNA: TGTGCCAGCAGCTTGAAAAAACAGGGGAATCATCGTGATGGCTACACCTTC. The encoded protein is CASSLKKQGNHRDGYTF.

The chain joins TRBV6-5 to TRBJ2-2; 8 bases map to TRBD1. J gave up 6 bases and V 8 bases, and 11 bases lay outside the gene matches. The CDR3 is made up of 15 amino acids. Germline CDR1 reads MNHEY; CDR2 reads SVGAGI. CDR3 sequence: CASRYGQGGAGELFF. The CDR3 nucleotides are TGTGCCAGCCGATACGGACAGGGTGGGGCCGGGGAGCTGTTTTTT.

V and J are TRBV19 and TRBJ2-7; D remains unclear. Deletions cut 4 bases from V and 0 bases from J, with 10 bases between. CDR3 size: 14 residues. Germline V gene lookup returns CDR1 LNHDA and CDR2 SQIVND (reference sequence). The CDR3 spells CASSKGRSSYEQYF. CDR3 bases: TGTGCCAGTAGTAAAGGACGGAGCTCCTACGAGCAGTACTTC.

This rearrangement joins TRBV19 to TRBJ2-1; D is unclear. Trimming stripped 4 bases from V and 3 bases from J, with 16 bases between. Germline V gives CDR1 LNHDA, CDR2 SQIVND (reference sequence). The CDR3 contains 16 residues. In DNA, the CDR3 is TGTGCCAGTAGTACCTCCCCACTCACATTCTACAATGAGCAGTTCTTC. Translation: CASSTSPLTFYNEQFF.

This rearrangement joins TRBV7-8 to TRBJ2-2; D is unresolved. Germline values: CDR1 SGHVS, CDR2 FQNEAQ. Trimming took 5 bases from V and 2 from J, leaving 12 bases between them. The CDR3 loop spans 15 amino acids. The CDR3 nucleotides are TGTGCCAGCAGCAAAGCCCAGTTTAACACCGGGGAGCTGTTTTTT. Residues: CASSKAQFNTGELFF.

DNA of the CDR3: TGTGCCAGCAGCACTAATTACGAGCAGTACTTC. Amino acids: CASSTNYEQYF. The genes are TRBV28 and TRBJ2-7; no reliable D call. The CDR3 consists of 11 residues. Germline V gives CDR1 MDHEN, CDR2 SYDVKM. V lost 6 bases and J lost 4, with 7 bases in between. The full variable domain, in which reference TRBV28 and TRBJ2-7 provide the parts outside the CDR3, is DVKVTQSSRYLVKRTGEKVFLECVQDMDHENMFWYRQDPGLGLRLIYFSYDVKMKEKGDIPEGYSVSREKKERFSLILESASTNQTSMYLCASSTNYEQYFGPGTRLTVT.